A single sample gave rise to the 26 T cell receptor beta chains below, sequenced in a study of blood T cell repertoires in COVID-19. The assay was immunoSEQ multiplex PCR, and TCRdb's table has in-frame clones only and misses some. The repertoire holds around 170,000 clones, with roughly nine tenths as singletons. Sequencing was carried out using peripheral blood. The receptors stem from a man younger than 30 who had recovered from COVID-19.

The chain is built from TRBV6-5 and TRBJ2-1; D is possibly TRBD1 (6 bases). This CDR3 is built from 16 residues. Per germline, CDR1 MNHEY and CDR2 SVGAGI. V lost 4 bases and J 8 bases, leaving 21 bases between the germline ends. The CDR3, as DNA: TGTGCCAGCAGTTGGCATAGGCAGGGGTACTTCTATGAGCAGTTCTTC. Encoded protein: CASSWHRQGYFYEQFF.

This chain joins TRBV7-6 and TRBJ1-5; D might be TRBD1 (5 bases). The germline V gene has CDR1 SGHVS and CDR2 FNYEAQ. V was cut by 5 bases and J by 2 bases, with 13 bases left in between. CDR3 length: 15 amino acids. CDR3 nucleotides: TGTGCCAGCAGCCCTGGACACCTTGGCAATCAGCCCCAGCATTTT. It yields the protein CASSPGHLGNQPQHF.

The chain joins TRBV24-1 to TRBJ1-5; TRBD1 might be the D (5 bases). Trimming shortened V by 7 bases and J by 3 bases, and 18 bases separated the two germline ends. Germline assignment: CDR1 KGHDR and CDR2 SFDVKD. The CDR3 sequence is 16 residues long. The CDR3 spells CATSHGALGNNQPQHF. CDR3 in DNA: TGTGCCACCAGCCATGGGGCCTTGGGAAACAATCAGCCCCAGCATTTT.

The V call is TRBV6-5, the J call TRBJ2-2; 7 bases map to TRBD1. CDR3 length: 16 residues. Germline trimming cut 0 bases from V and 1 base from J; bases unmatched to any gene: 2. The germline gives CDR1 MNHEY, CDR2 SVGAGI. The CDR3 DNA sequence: TGTGCCAGCAGTTACTCGAGACAGGGGAACACCGGGGAGCTGTTTTTT. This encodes CASSYSRQGNTGELFF.

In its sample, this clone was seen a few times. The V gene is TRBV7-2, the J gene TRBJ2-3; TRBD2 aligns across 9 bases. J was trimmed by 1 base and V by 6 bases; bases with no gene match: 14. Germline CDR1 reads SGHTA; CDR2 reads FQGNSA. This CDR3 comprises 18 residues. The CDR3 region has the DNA TGTGCCAGCAGTTCCTCGGGCTTAGCGGGAGCTGGCACAGATACGCAGTATTTT. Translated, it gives CASSSSGLAGAGTDTQYF.

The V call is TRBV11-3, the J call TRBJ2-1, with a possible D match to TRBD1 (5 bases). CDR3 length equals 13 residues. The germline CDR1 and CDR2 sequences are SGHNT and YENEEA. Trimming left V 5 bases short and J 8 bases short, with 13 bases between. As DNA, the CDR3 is TGTGCCAGCAGCGCCTCAGGGTTAGATGAGCAGTTCTTC. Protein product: CASSASGLDEQFF.

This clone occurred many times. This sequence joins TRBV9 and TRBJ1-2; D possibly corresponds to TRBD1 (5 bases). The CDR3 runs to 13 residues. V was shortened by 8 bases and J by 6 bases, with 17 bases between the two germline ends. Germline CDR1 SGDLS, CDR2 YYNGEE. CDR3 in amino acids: CASWDGGFDGYTF. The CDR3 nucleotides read TGTGCCAGTTGGGACGGGGGGTTTGATGGCTACACCTTC.

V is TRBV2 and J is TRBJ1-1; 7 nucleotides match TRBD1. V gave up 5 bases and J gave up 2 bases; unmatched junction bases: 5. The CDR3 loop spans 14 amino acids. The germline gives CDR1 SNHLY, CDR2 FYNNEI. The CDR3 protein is CASSLQGLNTEAFF. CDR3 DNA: TGTGCCAGCAGTCTACAGGGGCTCAACACTGAAGCTTTCTTT.

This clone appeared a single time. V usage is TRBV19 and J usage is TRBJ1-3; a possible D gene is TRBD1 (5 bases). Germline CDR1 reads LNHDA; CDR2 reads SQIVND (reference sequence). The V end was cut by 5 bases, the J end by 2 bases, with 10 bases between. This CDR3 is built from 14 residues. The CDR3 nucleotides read TGTGCCAGTAGTTCGCAGGGTACTGGAAACACCATATATTTT. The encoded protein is CASSSQGTGNTIYF.

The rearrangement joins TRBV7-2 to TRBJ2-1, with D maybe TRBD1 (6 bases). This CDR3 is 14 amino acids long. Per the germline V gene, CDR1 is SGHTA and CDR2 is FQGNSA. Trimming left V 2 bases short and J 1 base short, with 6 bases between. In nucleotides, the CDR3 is TGTGCCAGCAGCTTACAGGGGTCCTACAATGAGCAGTTCTTC. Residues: CASSLQGSYNEQFF.

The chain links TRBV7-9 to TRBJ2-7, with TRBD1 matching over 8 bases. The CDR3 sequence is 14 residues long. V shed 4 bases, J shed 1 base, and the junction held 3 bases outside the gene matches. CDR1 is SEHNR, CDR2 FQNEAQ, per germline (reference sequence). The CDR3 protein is CASSWDRTSYEQYF. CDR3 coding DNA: TGTGCCAGCAGCTGGGACAGGACATCCTACGAGCAGTACTTC.

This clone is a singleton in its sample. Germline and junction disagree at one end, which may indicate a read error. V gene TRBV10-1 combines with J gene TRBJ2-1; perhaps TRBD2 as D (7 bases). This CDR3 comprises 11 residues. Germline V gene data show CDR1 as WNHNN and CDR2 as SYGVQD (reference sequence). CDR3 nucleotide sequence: TGCGCCAGCCCTAGGAGGGGGGGCTCGGTCTTC. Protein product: CASPRRGGSVF.

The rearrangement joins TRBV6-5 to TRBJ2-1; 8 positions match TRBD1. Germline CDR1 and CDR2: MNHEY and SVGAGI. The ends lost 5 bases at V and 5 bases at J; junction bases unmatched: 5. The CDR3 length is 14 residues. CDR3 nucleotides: TGTGCCAGCAGTCCCCGGGACAGGAACAATGAGCAGTTCTTC. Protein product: CASSPRDRNNEQFF.

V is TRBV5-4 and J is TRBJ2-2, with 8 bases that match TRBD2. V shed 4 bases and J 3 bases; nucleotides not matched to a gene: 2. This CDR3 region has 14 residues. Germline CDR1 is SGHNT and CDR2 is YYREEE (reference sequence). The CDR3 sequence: CASSHGRDTGELFF. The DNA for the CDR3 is TGTGCCAGCAGCCACGGGAGGGACACCGGGGAGCTGTTTTTT.

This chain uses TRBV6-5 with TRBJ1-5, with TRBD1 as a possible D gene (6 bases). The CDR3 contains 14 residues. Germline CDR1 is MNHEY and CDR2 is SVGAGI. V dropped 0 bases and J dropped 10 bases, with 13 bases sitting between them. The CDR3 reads CASSYSKGDGPQHF. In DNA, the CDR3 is TGTGCCAGCAGTTACTCGAAGGGGGACGGACCCCAGCATTTT.

CDR3 residues: CAISESGGTGELFF. The CDR3 coding sequence is TGTGCCATCAGTGAGTCGGGGGGAACCGGGGAGCTGTTTTTT. The chain combines TRBV10-3 with TRBJ2-2; weak D call: TRBD2 (6 bases). Germline lookup yields CDR1 ENHRY and CDR2 SYGVKD. The V end lost 0 bases, the J end lost 5 bases, and 7 bases lay between the germline ends. The CDR3 contains 14 residues.

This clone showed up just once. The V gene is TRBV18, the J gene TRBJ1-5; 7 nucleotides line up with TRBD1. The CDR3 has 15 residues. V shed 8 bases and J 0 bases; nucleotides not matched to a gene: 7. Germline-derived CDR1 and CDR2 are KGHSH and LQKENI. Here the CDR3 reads CASTRDSHSNQPQHF. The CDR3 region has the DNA TGTGCCAGCACTCGGGACAGTCATAGCAATCAGCCCCAGCATTTT. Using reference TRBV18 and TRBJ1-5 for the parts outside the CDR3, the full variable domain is NAGVMQNPRHLVRRRGQEARLRCSPMKGHSHVYWYRQLPEEGLKFMVYLQKENIIDESGMPKERFSAEFPKEGPSILRIQQVVRGDSAAYFCASTRDSHSNQPQHFGDGTRLSIL.

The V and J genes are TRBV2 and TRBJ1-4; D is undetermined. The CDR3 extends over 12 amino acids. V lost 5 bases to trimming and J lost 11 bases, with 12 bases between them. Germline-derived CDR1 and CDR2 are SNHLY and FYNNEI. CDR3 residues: CASSLSQAKLFF. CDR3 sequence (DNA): TGTGCCAGCAGTCTCTCGCAGGCGAAACTGTTTTTT.

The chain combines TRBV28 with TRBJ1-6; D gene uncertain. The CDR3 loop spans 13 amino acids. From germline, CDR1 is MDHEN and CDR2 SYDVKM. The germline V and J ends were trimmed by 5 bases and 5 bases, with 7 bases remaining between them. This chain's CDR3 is CASSRHNNSPLHF. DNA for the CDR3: TGTGCCAGCAGTCGACATAATAATTCACCCCTCCACTTT.

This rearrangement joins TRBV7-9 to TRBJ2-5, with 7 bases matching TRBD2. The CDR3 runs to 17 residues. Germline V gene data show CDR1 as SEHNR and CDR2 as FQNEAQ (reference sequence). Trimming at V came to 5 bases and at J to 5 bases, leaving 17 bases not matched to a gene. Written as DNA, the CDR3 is TGTGCCAGCAGCCGTGACGGGGGAGGGACGATAGGGGAGACCCAGTACTTC. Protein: CASSRDGGGTIGETQYF. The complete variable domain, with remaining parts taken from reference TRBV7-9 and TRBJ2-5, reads DTGVSQNPRHKITKRGQNVTFRCDPISEHNRLYWYRQTLGQGPEFLTYFQNEAQLEKSRLLSDRFSAERPKGSFSTLEIQRTEQGDSAMYLCASSRDGGGTIGETQYFGPGTRLLVL.

CDR3 protein: CAWSWTKETQYF. CDR3 in DNA: TGTGCCTGGAGTTGGACTAAAGAGACCCAGTACTTC. V usage is TRBV30 and J usage is TRBJ2-5; D might be TRBD2 (6 bases). This CDR3 has 12 residues. The V end was cut by 2 bases, the J end by 3 bases, with 7 bases between. Germline V gene lookup returns CDR1 GTSNPN and CDR2 SVGIG (reference sequence).

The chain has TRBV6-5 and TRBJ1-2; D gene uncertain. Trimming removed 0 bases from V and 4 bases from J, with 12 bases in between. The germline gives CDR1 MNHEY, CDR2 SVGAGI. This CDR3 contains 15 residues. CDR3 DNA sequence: TGTGCCAGCAGTTACTCCGCCTGGCAGTCCTATGGCTACACCTTC. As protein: CASSYSAWQSYGYTF.

The CDR3 DNA reads as TGTGCCAGCCAAGAGACAGGGGGCAAGAACACCGGGGAGCTGTTTTTT. Encoded protein: CASQETGGKNTGELFF. J is TRBJ2-2 and V is TRBV5-6, with 10 bases aligning to TRBD1. Germline-derived CDR1 and CDR2 are SGHDT and YYEEEE. With V trimmed by 7 bases and J by 1 base, 7 bases remained unmatched. This CDR3 comprises 16 residues.

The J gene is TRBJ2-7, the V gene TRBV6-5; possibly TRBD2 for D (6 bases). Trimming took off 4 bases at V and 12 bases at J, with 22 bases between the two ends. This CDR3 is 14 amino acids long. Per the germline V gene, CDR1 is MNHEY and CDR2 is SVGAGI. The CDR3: CASSSSRTKHGSYF. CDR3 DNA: TGTGCCAGCAGTTCCTCACGGACTAAACATGGTTCGTACTTC.

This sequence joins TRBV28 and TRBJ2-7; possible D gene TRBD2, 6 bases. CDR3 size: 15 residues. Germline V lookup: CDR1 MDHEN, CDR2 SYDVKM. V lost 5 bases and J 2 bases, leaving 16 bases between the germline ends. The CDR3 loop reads CASSPPTGATYEQYF. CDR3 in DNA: TGTGCCAGCAGTCCCCCGACGGGAGCGACCTACGAGCAGTACTTC.

The CDR3 DNA is TGTGCCAGCAGCCTCGGGGACAGGGGTTCTCAGCCCCAGCATTTT. Amino acid sequence: CASSLGDRGSQPQHF. The genes are TRBV7-9 and TRBJ1-5, with 10 bases fitting TRBD1. The CDR3 is made up of 15 amino acids. CDR1 SEHNR and CDR2 FQNEAQ come from the germline V gene (reference sequence). V was clipped by 5 bases and J by 6 bases; unmatched bases: 7. The whole variable domain, remainder taken from reference TRBV7-9 and TRBJ1-5, is DTGVSQNPRHKITKRGQNVTFRCDPISEHNRLYWYRQTLGQGPEFLTYFQNEAQLEKSRLLSDRFSAERPKGSFSTLEIQRTEQGDSAMYLCASSLGDRGSQPQHFGDGTRLSIL.